This T cell receptor beta chain was identified during a study of T cell repertoires in aging, cancer and after chemotherapy. TRB rearrangements spanning V, D and J were amplified using mixed TRB-A/B primers. TCRdb redid the calling of the multiplex PCR reads with MiXCR, one entry per CDR3 protein. This sample has 9,000 or so distinct CDR3 sequences; less than 25% occur once, and the top ten carry approximately 14%. The CDR3 consists of 12 residues. Trimming removed 6 bases from V and 3 bases from J; junction bases left unmatched: 2. Germline V gene data show CDR1 as SEHNR and CDR2 as FQNEAQ (reference sequence). Peripheral blood genomic DNA, not sorted cells or RNA, was the template. This clonotype was detected only a few times.

Specimen: blood. The chain links TRBV7-9 to TRBJ2-7; 7 nucleotides match TRBD1. The origin of this receptor is a human donor with a blood cancer. The donor label of this sample is uncertain. DNA for the CDR3: TGTGCCAGCAGGGGACAGAACTACGAGCAGTACTTC. As protein: CASRGQNYEQYF.